Listed below are T cell receptor beta chains from one sample, sequenced in a study of shared clonotypes between healthy human individuals. Assay used: immunoSEQ multiplex PCR; TCRdb lists only in-frame clones, some missing. The sample carries some 630,000 clones, roughly 96% recorded once. The sequenced sample was naive CD8+ T cells sorted from blood. The receptors derive from a young woman in good health. CDR3s include the opening cysteine and the closing phenylalanine or tryptophan. A D gene is named only where the DNA matches it firmly. Some rows mark clone size as missing; the rest say once, few, many or name a class of expanded clone.

cdr3_length: 13; v_call: TRBV2; j_call: TRBJ1-1; d_call: NA; clone_size: NA; cdr3_nt: TGTGCCAGCAGTGAAGTGGTGAACACTGAAGCTTTCTTT; cdr3_aa: CASSEVVNTEAFF
cdr3_length: 14; v_call: TRBV30; j_call: TRBJ1-1; d_call: TRBD1; clone_size: few; cdr3_nt: TGTGCCTGGAGTGTTGGACAGGGGGGCACTGAAGCTTTCTTT; cdr3_aa: CAWSVGQGGTEAFF
cdr3_length: 12; v_call: TRBV29-1; j_call: TRBJ1-1; d_call: NA; clone_size: NA; cdr3_nt: TGCAGCGTCGTGTCGGGGGGCACTGAAGCTTTCTTT; cdr3_aa: CSVVSGGTEAFF
cdr3_length: 15; v_call: TRBV2; j_call: TRBJ2-1; d_call: TRBD2; clone_size: once; cdr3_nt: TGTGCCAGCATGAAGACTAGCGGAGTCGGCAATGAGCAGTTCTTC; cdr3_aa: CASMKTSGVGNEQFF
cdr3_length: 13; v_call: TRBV30; j_call: TRBJ1-1; d_call: NA; clone_size: few; cdr3_nt: TGTGCCTGGAATCAAGGGTTGAACACTGAAGCTTTCTTT; cdr3_aa: CAWNQGLNTEAFF
cdr3_length: 13; v_call: TRBV6-5; j_call: TRBJ2-2; d_call: NA; clone_size: once; cdr3_nt: TGTGCCAGCAGTTACGTACTATTGGGGGAGCTGTTTTTT; cdr3_aa: CASSYVLLGELFF
cdr3_length: 12; v_call: TRBV28; j_call: TRBJ2-7; d_call: NA; clone_size: NA; cdr3_nt: TGTGCCAGCAGCCTAAATAGGTACGAGCAGTACTTC; cdr3_aa: CASSLNRYEQYF
cdr3_length: 14; v_call: TRBV6-5; j_call: TRBJ2-7; d_call: TRBD2; clone_size: NA; cdr3_nt: TGTGCCAGCAGACGGGGACTAGCGGGAGATGAGCAGTACTTC; cdr3_aa: CASRRGLAGDEQYF
cdr3_length: 15; v_call: TRBV6-6; j_call: TRBJ2-5; d_call: TRBD2; clone_size: NA; cdr3_nt: TGTGCCAGCAGTCGGGTGACTAGCGGGGAAGAGACCCAGTACTTC; cdr3_aa: CASSRVTSGEETQYF
cdr3_length: 13; v_call: TRBV7-6; j_call: TRBJ2-3; d_call: NA; clone_size: NA; cdr3_nt: TGTGCCAGCAGCTTAGCGGAAGTAGATACGCAGTATTTT; cdr3_aa: CASSLAEVDTQYF